Sequencing of this TCR beta chain was carried out in a study of blood T cell repertoires in COVID-19. Study information: Material from acute and convalescent COVID-19 was sourced from the United States, Italy and Spain.

The CDR3 contains 14 residues. CDR1 SGDLS and CDR2 YYNGEE come from the germline V gene. Trimming took off 3 bases at V and 0 bases at J, with 9 bases between the two ends. Per the original methods: Amplification from reference gene primers served as the basis for estimated nucleated cell counts. Here immunoSEQ multiplex PCR was the method, and the copy in TCRdb shows in-frame clones only, minus some. V and J calls and clone size are those listed in that table; D and trimming were worked out from the DNA. The sample includes about 160,000 clones, approximately 88% of them seen just once. The chain has TRBV9 and TRBJ1-2; D not resolved. This clonotype was obtained from a woman older than 75 with active or convalescent COVID-19. The specimen was peripheral blood. Written as DNA, the CDR3 is TGTGCCAGCAGCGCCGAGGGAACTAACTATGGCTACACCTTC. This encodes CASSAEGTNYGYTF.